The 12 T cell receptor beta chains reported below all come from one sample, sequenced in a study of CD8+CD57+ T cells in acquired aplastic anemia. Sequencing involved patients with CD8+CD57+ cell expansion previously shown by flow cytometry. CDR3 and TCR beta VDJ profiling relied on a genomic DNA template. In TCRdb, the reads were re-called with MiXCR into one record per CDR3 protein. Seen here are around 430,000 distinct CDR3 sequences, around 30% observed once, and the top ten hold around 0.82%. Specimen: sorted CD4+, CD8+, or CD8+CD57+ T cells (not recorded which) from PBMCs. All receptors derive from a human donor with aplastic anemia.

This clonotype was detected ten times or more. V and J are TRBV2 and TRBJ1-1; D call uncertain. The V gene's germline CDR1 is SNHLY and CDR2 FYNNEI. The CDR3 covers 11 residues. V lost 4 bases to trimming and J lost 2 bases, with 2 bases between them. The CDR3: CASSANTEAFF. The CDR3 nucleotides are TGTGCCAGCAGTGCAAACACTGAAGCTTTCTTT.

This clonotype came up a few times. The chain employs TRBV11-3 and TRBJ2-2; TRBD1 aligns across 7 bases. Germline V gives CDR1 SGHNT, CDR2 YENEEA. The CDR3 consists of 15 residues. Losses at the gene ends were 1 base for V and 6 bases for J; bases not matched to a gene: 5. The chain's CDR3 is CASSLGGQRSGELFF. The CDR3 coding sequence is TGTGCCAGCAGCTTAGGGGGACAGCGATCCGGGGAGCTGTTTTTT.

Turning to this clonotype: Being one base from a much bigger clone, this may be a read error. The chain carries TRBV2 and TRBJ1-1; 8 bases fit TRBD1. This CDR3 region has 17 residues. Per the germline V gene, CDR1 is SNHLY and CDR2 is FYNNEI. J was trimmed by 2 bases and V by 7 bases; bases with no gene match: 15. In DNA form, the CDR3 reads TGTGCCAGCAACCGACAGGGGAGTGGAGGAGGAAACACTGAAGCTTTCTTT. Its translation: CASNRQGSGGGNTEAFF. Variable domain in full (rest from reference TRBV2 and TRBJ1-1): EPEVTQTPSHQVTQMGQEVILRCVPISNHLYFYWYRQILGQKVEFLVSFYNNEISEKSEIFDDQFSVERPDGSNFTLKIRSTKLEDSAMYFCASNRQGSGGGNTEAFFGQGTRLTVV.

This clonotype was observed at least ten times. The chain has TRBV20-1 and TRBJ2-7, with 8 positions matching TRBD2. In germline, CDR1 is DFQATT, CDR2 SNEGSKA (reference sequence). Losses at the gene ends were 4 bases for V and 2 bases for J; bases not matched to a gene: 7. There are 14 residues in the CDR3. CDR3 DNA sequence: TGCAGTGCTAAACGGGGGGGGCGGACCTACGAGCAGTACTTC. Translated: CSAKRGGRTYEQYF.

This clonotype was observed many times. The V gene is TRBV15, the J gene TRBJ2-3; 13 nucleotides match TRBD2. CDR3 length: 15 amino acids. Per the germline V gene, CDR1 is LNHNV and CDR2 is YYDKDF (reference sequence). The trim removed 1 base at V and 5 bases at J, leaving 0 bases unmatched. The CDR3 loop is CATSRGTSGRDTQYF. Written as DNA, the CDR3 is TGTGCCACCAGCAGAGGGACTAGCGGGAGAGATACGCAGTATTTT.

The chain recombines TRBV20-1 with TRBJ2-3; 11 bases are shared with TRBD2. Germline V gene sequence: CDR1 DFQATT, CDR2 SNEGSKA (reference sequence). This CDR3 comprises 16 residues. V gave up 0 bases and J gave up 3 bases; unmatched junction bases: 5. CDR3 DNA sequence: TGCAGTGCTAGAGATCTAGCGGGAGGTTCTACAGATACGCAGTATTTT. Its protein is CSARDLAGGSTDTQYF.

This chain's CDR3 is CASSIDRGNQPQHF. In nucleotides, the CDR3 is TGTGCCAGCAGTATAGACAGGGGAAATCAGCCCCAGCATTTT. The genes are TRBV2 and TRBJ1-5; 8 nucleotides align to TRBD1. J lost 4 bases, V lost 5 bases, and 4 bases had no gene match. This CDR3 comprises 14 residues. CDR1 is SNHLY, CDR2 FYNNEI, per germline.

On this clonotype itself: A much bigger clone sits one base away, suggesting this may be a read error. The chain joins TRBV7-6 to TRBJ2-1; the D gene is possibly TRBD2 (5 bases). Germline V gives CDR1 SGHVS, CDR2 FNYEAQ. The CDR3 spans 12 residues. Here the CDR3 reads CAGSLATNEQFF. Here the CDR3 DNA reads TGTGCCGGCAGCTTAGCGACGAATGAGCAGTTCTTC.

This clonotype appeared many times. The V gene is TRBV7-9, the J gene TRBJ1-1; tentative D call: TRBD1 (5 bases). Germline V CDR1 and CDR2: SEHNR, FQNEAQ (reference sequence). This CDR3 contains 14 residues. Trimming took off 6 bases at V and 4 bases at J, with 15 bases between the two ends. In DNA, the CDR3 is TGTGCCAGCAGGGAAAAGGGGTCCTCCACTGAAGCTTTCTTT. Translation gives CASREKGSSTEAFF. The full variable domain, with the rest looked up from reference TRBV7-9 and TRBJ1-1, is DTGVSQNPRHKITKRGQNVTFRCDPISEHNRLYWYRQTLGQGPEFLTYFQNEAQLEKSRLLSDRFSAERPKGSFSTLEIQRTEQGDSAMYLCASREKGSSTEAFFGQGTRLTVV.

At least ten counts were recorded for this clonotype. This chain links TRBV19 with TRBJ2-7; D is unresolved. Germline V lookup: CDR1 LNHDA, CDR2 SQIVND (reference sequence). This CDR3 region has 12 residues. The V end was cut by 2 bases, the J end by 5 bases, with 7 bases between. The CDR3 coding sequence is TGTGCCAGTAGTATAAGTAGGGACGAGCAGTACTTC. Encoded protein: CASSISRDEQYF.

The rearrangement links TRBV11-3 to TRBJ1-4, with 8 nucleotides matching TRBD1. CDR3 length equals 15 residues. Germline values: CDR1 SGHNT, CDR2 YENEEA. Trimming at V came to 6 bases and at J to 10 bases, leaving 13 bases not matched to a gene. The DNA of the CDR3 is TGTGCCAGCAGTGTCGTGGGTCAGGGGGCCGGAAAACTGTTTTTT. Its protein is CASSVVGQGAGKLFF.

This clonotype was counted at least ten times. This rearrangement joins TRBV7-3 to TRBJ2-5; D is uncertain. The CDR3 covers 15 residues. Between the trimmed V and J ends, which lost 2 bases and 2 bases, there was a span of 12 bases. The germline CDR1 and CDR2 sequences are SGHTA and FQGTGA. This CDR3 reads CASSLLRVGQETQYF. The CDR3 DNA follows: TGTGCCAGCAGCTTACTTCGCGTCGGACAAGAGACCCAGTACTTC.